This T cell receptor (beta chain) was retrieved from a study of blood T cell repertoires in COVID-19. The CDR3 covers 15 residues. V was cut by 5 bases and J by 6 bases, with 14 bases left in between. The germline V gene encodes CDR1 SGHTA and CDR2 FQGNSA. Assay used: immunoSEQ multiplex PCR; TCRdb lists only in-frame clones, some missing. The sample records hundreds of thousands of clones, around nine tenths being singletons. The sample taken for sequencing was peripheral blood. V usage is TRBV7-2 and J usage is TRBJ1-6, with D perhaps matching TRBD1 (5 bases). The sequence was obtained from a man between 60 and 70 years old with acute or convalescent COVID-19. CDR3 bases: TGTGCCAGCAGCACCCCCCAGGGTGGTAATTCACCCCTCCACTTT. It encodes CASSTPQGGNSPLHF.